The 17 T cell receptor beta chains in this list originate from one sample, sequenced in a study of breast tumors, draining lymph nodes, adjacent tissues (dated by TCRdb to between 2015 and 2016). The receptor library was made with multiplex PCR. Sequencing was performed on an Illumina HiSeq 2000. Starting from the raw public reads, TCRdb applied fastp trimming at Q25, assembled clones with MiXCR and retained in-frame beta chains. For every CDR3 protein sequence, its rows merge into one entry that carries the most common genes and DNA. This sample holds 200,000 to 250,000 distinct CDR3 sequences; 34% were observed only once. The ten largest account for 3% to 4% of the sample. Lymph node samples were obtained from the axillary draining lymph nodes of breast cancer patients. Sequencing was performed on axillary lymph node tissue. Every receptor here comes from a female donor with breast cancer. Some clones in this sample may be carry-over from other donors' samples.

Details on this clonotype: With a much larger clone just one base away, this may be a read error. The chain employs TRBV11-3 and TRBJ2-6; maybe TRBD2 (5 bases). Germline-derived CDR1 and CDR2 are SGHNT and YENEEA. This CDR3 spans 17 amino acids. V lost 0 bases and J lost 0, with 9 bases in between. CDR3 nucleotide sequence: TGTGCCAGCAGCTTAGAGAGGCGGGCCTCTGGGGCCAACGTCCTGACTTTC. The encoded protein is CASSLERRASGANVLTF.

The J gene is TRBJ1-6, the V gene TRBV29-1, with D possibly being TRBD1 (6 bases). The V gene's germline CDR1 is SQVTM and CDR2 ANQGSEA. This CDR3 has 17 residues. Trimming took off 7 bases at V and 4 bases at J, with 23 bases between the two ends. CDR3 nucleotides: TGCAGCGCAAGGACAGACAGCAGGAACCCTTATAATTCACCCCTCCACTTT. Its translation: CSARTDSRNPYNSPLHF.

Notes on this clonotype: A much larger clone sits a single nucleotide away, making a read error possible. This sequence joins TRBV20-1 and TRBJ2-7; possible D gene TRBD2, 6 bases. Germline CDR1 is DFQATT and CDR2 is SNEGSKA (reference sequence). There are 13 residues in the CDR3. V was clipped by 3 bases and J by 9 bases, with 18 bases between them. CDR3: CSARPAGSHAQYF. CDR3 nucleotide sequence: TGCAGTGCTAGGCCTGCGGGGAGCCACGCGCAGTACTTC.

The chain is built from TRBV29-1 and TRBJ2-3, with a tentative D call TRBD2 (6 bases). The germline V gene has CDR1 SQVTM and CDR2 ANQGSEA. CDR3 length: 14 residues. As DNA, the CDR3 is TGCAGGCGAGGAGGGCTAATGGGCACAGATACGCAGTATTTT. It encodes CRRGGLMGTDTQYF.

With respect to this clonotype: A clone one base away is much larger, so this may be a read error. The chain uses TRBV6-6 and TRBJ2-1, with 9 bases identical to TRBD1. Per germline, CDR1 MNHNY and CDR2 SVGAGI (reference sequence). The J segment lost 0 bases and the V segment lost 5 bases, leaving 5 bases of the junction unmatched. The CDR3 loop spans 16 amino acids. The CDR3 protein is CASSHTGGGSYNEQFF. Here the CDR3 DNA reads TGTGCCAGCAGTCATACAGGGGGCGGCTCCTACAATGAGCAGTTCTTC.

The chain carries TRBV4-3 and TRBJ2-7; D is possibly TRBD2 (6 bases). CDR1 and CDR2 (germline): LGHNA, YSLEER. Trimming cost V 4 bases and J 7 bases, with 20 bases left between them. The CDR3 length is 15 residues. The CDR3: CASSLRDSETGEQYF. The CDR3 DNA is TGCGCCAGCAGCCTCCGGGACTCGGAGACCGGGGAGCAGTACTTC.

The chain couples TRBV7-3 to TRBJ1-5; D is uncertain. CDR1 SGHTA and CDR2 FQGTGA come from the germline V gene. Trimming removed 8 bases from V and 2 bases from J, with 16 bases in between. This CDR3 comprises 15 residues. The CDR3 is CASGIAGARNQPQHF. The CDR3 DNA is TGTGCCAGCGGAATAGCGGGCGCCCGCAATCAGCCCCAGCATTTT. Together with reference TRBV7-3 and TRBJ1-5, the CDR3 gives the full variable domain: GAGVSQTPSNKVTEKGKYVELRCDPISGHTALYWYRQSLGQGPEFLIYFQGTGAADDSGLPNDRFFAVRPEGSVSTLKIQRTERGDSAVYLCASGIAGARNQPQHFGDGTRLSIL.

With respect to this clonotype: A much larger clone differs by one base, so this may be a read error. The gene calls are TRBV5-5 and TRBJ1-2; D gene ambiguous. The germline CDR1 and CDR2 sequences are SGHKS and YYEKEE (reference sequence). The CDR3 runs to 13 residues. The germline V and J ends were trimmed by 4 bases and 8 bases, with 15 bases remaining between them. CDR3: CASSASTAVGYTF. The CDR3 nucleotides are TGTGCCAGCAGCGCTTCTACAGCGGTCGGCTACACCTTC. The full variable domain, completed using reference TRBV5-5 and TRBJ1-2, is DAGVTQSPTHLIKTRGQQVTLRCSPISGHKSVSWYQQVLGQGPQFIFQYYEKEERGRGNFPDRFSARQFPNYSSELNVNALLLGDSALYLCASSASTAVGYTFGSGTRLTVV.

This clonotype was recorded many times. The chain combines TRBV5-5 with TRBJ2-7; possibly TRBD1 for D (5 bases). The V end lost 0 bases, the J end lost 5 bases, and 9 bases lay between the germline ends. There are 13 residues in the CDR3. CDR1 is SGHKS and CDR2 is YYEKEE in the germline V gene (reference sequence). The CDR3 nucleotides read TGTGCCAGCAGCTTGGGGCAGGGAAACGAGCAGTACTTC. Translating it yields CASSLGQGNEQYF.

This clonotype appeared many times. This sequence joins TRBV7-2 and TRBJ2-5; 8 bases agree with TRBD2. Trimming removed 6 bases from V and 0 bases from J; junction bases left unmatched: 6. The CDR3 is 15 residues long. Germline V lookup: CDR1 SGHTA, CDR2 FQGNSA. Written as DNA, the CDR3 is TGTGCCAGCAGTCGGGGCGGGGGGAACCAAGAGACCCAGTACTTC. Its translation is CASSRGGGNQETQYF.

The chain recombines TRBV20-1 with TRBJ1-6, with D unresolved. The CDR3 runs to 14 residues. Trimming stripped 1 base from V and 9 bases from J, with 13 bases between. The germline V gene has CDR1 DFQATT and CDR2 SNEGSKA (reference sequence). CDR3 coding DNA: TGCAGTGCTAGAGGGGAGGGATCCGGTTCACCCCTCCACTTT. Protein sequence: CSARGEGSGSPLHF.

This chain connects TRBV25-1 to TRBJ1-2; D perhaps matches TRBD1 (5 bases). V was pared by 5 bases and J by 6 bases, with 19 bases between. The CDR3 contains 15 residues. Germline CDR1 and CDR2: MGHDK and SYGVNS. The CDR3 loop is CASSLQDRQINGYTF. The CDR3 nucleotides are TGTGCCAGCAGTTTACAGGATCGACAGATCAATGGCTACACCTTC.

The J gene is TRBJ1-4, the V gene TRBV19; TRBD1 matches at 7 bases. Germline CDR1 and CDR2: LNHDA and SQIVND (reference sequence). The CDR3 sequence is 17 residues long. J lost 0 bases, V lost 7 bases, and 11 bases had no gene match. The CDR3 DNA reads as TGTGCCAGTAAGGTCCCAGGGGGGAGCACAACTAATGAAAAACTGTTTTTT. Translated: CASKVPGGSTTNEKLFF.

The chain is built from TRBV29-1 and TRBJ2-1, with D hard to call. CDR1 and CDR2 (germline): SQVTM, ANQGSEA. This CDR3 is built from 16 residues. The ends were cut back, 0 bases at V and 1 base at J, with 13 bases in the middle. CDR3 amino acids: CSVEDNNRRSYNEQFF. For the CDR3, the DNA is TGCAGCGTTGAAGATAATAACAGAAGATCCTACAATGAGCAGTTCTTC.

This clonotype was counted ten times or more. The chain combines TRBV9 with TRBJ1-6; 11 bases align to TRBD1. V shed 3 bases and J 7 bases; nucleotides not matched to a gene: 3. CDR1 SGDLS and CDR2 YYNGEE come from the germline V gene. The CDR3 sequence is 15 residues long. This chain's CDR3 is CASSAGTGGNSPLHF. CDR3 DNA sequence: TGTGCCAGCAGCGCTGGGACAGGGGGAAATTCACCCCTCCACTTT.

This clonotype has a count of ten or more. V is TRBV25-1 and J is TRBJ2-2, with a weak D call TRBD1 (5 bases). Trimming took off 5 bases at V and 4 bases at J, with 11 bases between the two ends. This CDR3 is 14 amino acids long. Germline V gene lookup returns CDR1 MGHDK and CDR2 SYGVNS. CDR3 sequence reads: CASSLPGPTGELFF. The CDR3 region has the DNA TGTGCCAGCAGTTTACCAGGGCCCACCGGGGAGCTGTTTTTT.

About this clonotype: A much more abundant neighbour one base away suggests this may be a read error. The rearrangement joins TRBV20-1 to TRBJ2-6; 7 positions agree with TRBD1. This CDR3 contains 16 residues. Looked up from germline, CDR1 is DFQATT and CDR2 is SNEGSKA (reference sequence). CDR3 sequence (DNA): TGCAGTGCCCTGGACAGGATCCGGTCTGCGGCCAACGTCCTGACTTTC. Protein product: CSALDRIRSAANVLTF.